This TCR beta chain was found in a study of T cells in localized non-small cell lung cancer. General study points: Because only a single region of the tumor was sequenced, heterogeneity remains possible. The study detected a median roughly 61 of the top 100 tumor clones in adjacent lung.

CDR1 LNHNV and CDR2 YYDKDF come from the germline V gene (reference sequence). Trimming pared 3 bases from V and 4 bases from J, leaving 9 bases between. The CDR3 has 14 amino acids. This clone has more than one count but fewer than ten. The antigen remains unidentified. Clones were sequenced by immunoSEQ multiplex PCR, and TCRdb holds only the in-frame ones, with some missing. Of fewer than 4,500 clones listed, 15% to 25% are singletons. The source was lung tumor tissue, collected before any cancer treatment. The chain carries TRBV15 and TRBJ1-4; D remains ambiguous. The TCR sequence derives from a female donor of 60 years or more with stage II lung adenocarcinoma. This chain's CDR3 is CATSRFSLNEKLFF. The CDR3 DNA follows: TGTGCCACCAGCAGGTTTAGCCTTAATGAAAAACTGTTTTTT.